This T cell receptor beta chain was sequenced for a study of blood T cell repertoires in COVID-19. Looking at the study overall: Sites in the United States, Italy and Spain provided acute and convalescent COVID-19 samples. Sample material is recorded as cDNA or gDNA derived from T cells, B-cell-depleted T cells, or PBMCs.

The trim removed 7 bases at V and 2 bases at J, leaving 6 bases unmatched. CDR1 and CDR2 (germline): SQVTM, ANQGSEA. The CDR3 consists of 13 residues. Per the study methods: Reference gene primer amplification in the assay estimated nucleated cell counts. Sequenced by immunoSEQ multiplex PCR; TCRdb stores in-frame clones only, minus some. That table gives V, J and clone size, and the DNA gave D and trimming. The sample has roughly 140,000 clones; roughly 82% are singletons. This clonotype was obtained from a man between 70 and 80 years old with acute or convalescent COVID-19. The chain joins TRBV29-1 to TRBJ1-2, with 8 bases aligning to TRBD1. Sequenced input: peripheral blood. CDR3 sequence reads: CSASDRVNYGYTF. DNA for the CDR3: TGCAGCGCTTCGGACAGGGTCAACTATGGCTACACCTTC. Supplemented by reference TRBV29-1 and TRBJ1-2, the full variable domain reads SAVISQKPSRDICQRGTSLTIQCQVDSQVTMMFWYRQQPGQSLTLIATANQGSEATYESGFVIDKFPISRPNLTFSTLTVSNMSPEDSSIYLCSASDRVNYGYTFGSGTRLTVV.